Below are 6 T cell receptor beta chains sequenced from a single sample in a study of control samples from healthy donors and cancer patients. Profiled with immunoSEQ multiplex PCR; TCRdb holds only in-frame clones, not every one. The profile shows about 15,000 clones, more than 75% of them singletons. Sequencing used PBMCs. The receptors stem from a woman aged 65 to 85 with colorectal cancer.

The CDR3 nucleotides are TGTGCCAGCAGCTTAGGGGGGTATGGCTACACCTTC. Protein sequence: CASSLGGYGYTF. This sequence joins TRBV7-8 and TRBJ1-2, with a possible D match to TRBD1 (5 bases). Germline assignment: CDR1 SGHVS and CDR2 FQNEAQ. The CDR3 runs to 12 residues. V shed 1 base and J shed 5 bases, with 5 bases lying between them.

This chain links TRBV10-2 with TRBJ1-5, with 9 bases aligning to TRBD1. With V trimmed by 3 bases and J by 4 bases, 1 base remained unmatched. Germline V gene sequence: CDR1 WSHSY, CDR2 SAAADI. The CDR3 sequence is 14 residues long. The CDR3 DNA sequence: TGCGCCAGCAGTGATGACAGGGGGAATCAGCCCCAGCATTTT. Amino acids: CASSDDRGNQPQHF.

This chain uses TRBV7-9 with TRBJ2-3; 7 nucleotides line up with TRBD2. This CDR3 is 14 amino acids long. Losses at the gene ends were 6 bases for V and 7 bases for J; bases not matched to a gene: 10. Germline-derived CDR1 and CDR2 are SEHNR and FQNEAQ (reference sequence). The CDR3 bases are TGTGCCAGCAGACAGCGGGGAAGGGAGAATACGCAGTATTTT. It encodes CASRQRGRENTQYF.

This clone was observed a handful of times. The rearrangement uses TRBV4-3 and TRBJ1-5, with D perhaps TRBD1 (6 bases). The CDR3 loop spans 16 amino acids. Deletions cut 3 bases from V and 7 bases from J, with 19 bases between. CDR1 LGHNA and CDR2 YSLEER come from the germline V gene. This CDR3 is CASSHKRGVGDQPQHF. CDR3 in DNA: TGCGCCAGCAGCCACAAGAGGGGGGTCGGGGACCAGCCCCAGCATTTT.

The V and J genes are TRBV5-8 and TRBJ2-3; TRBD2 aligns across 15 bases. This CDR3 has 16 amino acids. The V and J ends lost 3 bases and 4 bases, in that order; junction bases with no gene match: 3. The germline gives CDR1 SGHTS, CDR2 YDEGEE. The CDR3: CASSSGTSGRPDTQYF. The DNA of the CDR3 is TGTGCCAGCAGCTCCGGGACTAGCGGGAGGCCAGATACGCAGTATTTT. Together with reference TRBV5-8 and TRBJ2-3, the CDR3 gives the full variable domain: EAGVTQSPTHLIKTRGQQATLRCSPISGHTSVYWYQQALGLGLQFLLWYDEGEERNRGNFPPRFSGRQFPNYSSELNVNALELEDSALYLCASSSGTSGRPDTQYFGPGTRLTVL.

The chain joins TRBV7-3 to TRBJ2-3, with D perhaps matching TRBD1 or TRBD2 (6 bases each). The CDR3 runs 17 residues. The germline V gene has CDR1 SGHTA and CDR2 FQGTGA. V lost 3 bases to trimming and J lost 2 bases, with 18 bases between them. The CDR3 coding sequence is TGTGCCAGCAGCTTGGATGGGGGGCCCATCCTCACAGATACGCAGTATTTT. As protein: CASSLDGGPILTDTQYF.